Each of the 17 T cell receptor beta chains below was sequenced from the same sample in a study of T cell responses to AZD1222 COVID-19 vaccine. Using immunoSEQ multiplex PCR, the repertoire was profiled, and TCRdb retains in-frame clones only, with some absent. The data hold 180,000 or so clones, with approximately 92% observed a single time. The source material was peripheral blood, sampled 28 days after the second dose of the MenACWY control vaccine. These receptors came from an adult who received the MenACWY meningococcal vaccine as a control.

This clone was seen just once. The V gene is TRBV3-1 (or the pseudogene TRBV3-2), the J gene TRBJ2-2; no definite D call. Trimming pared 7 bases from V and 3 bases from J, leaving 12 bases between. Looked up from germline, CDR1 is LGHDT and CDR2 is YNNKEL (reference sequence). This CDR3 is 14 amino acids long. DNA of the CDR3: TGTGCCAGCATGGGCCGGTGGGACACCGGGGAGCTGTTTTTT. Protein sequence: CASMGRWDTGELFF.

This chain connects TRBV25-1 to TRBJ2-7; tentative D call: TRBD1 (5 bases). The germline CDR1 and CDR2 sequences are MGHDK and SYGVNS. V was pared by 4 bases and J by 2 bases, with 12 bases between. The CDR3 runs 14 residues. CDR3 nucleotides: TGTGCCAGCAGTGTGGCTGGGGCTGCCTACGAGCAGTACTTC. It codes for CASSVAGAAYEQYF.

The gene calls are TRBV27 and TRBJ1-1; D unresolved. The length of the CDR3 is 13 residues. V lost 2 bases and J 6 bases, leaving 10 bases between the germline ends. Germline values: CDR1 MNHEY, CDR2 SMNVEV (reference sequence). The chain's CDR3 is CASSLGGYAEAFF. Here the CDR3 DNA reads TGTGCCAGCAGTTTAGGAGGTTACGCTGAAGCTTTCTTT.

CDR3: CASSFSGSGIQETQYF. CDR3 DNA: TGTGCCAGCAGCTTCTCCGGTAGCGGCATCCAAGAGACCCAGTACTTC. This chain joins TRBV7-9 and TRBJ2-5; the D gene is possibly TRBD2 (6 bases). CDR1 and CDR2 (germline): SEHNR, FQNEAQ (reference sequence). The CDR3 covers 16 residues. V was clipped by 3 bases and J by 1 base, with 15 bases between them.

The J gene is TRBJ2-2, the V gene TRBV6-2 or TRBV6-3; 10 bases match TRBD2. V lost 4 bases to trimming and J lost 3 bases; unmatched junction nucleotides: 8. CDR3 length equals 17 residues. CDR1 MNHEY and CDR2 SVGEGT come from the germline V gene. The DNA of the CDR3 is TGTGCCAGCAGTTCACCGCGGACTAGCGGTGACACCGGGGAGCTGTTTTTT. It specifies CASSSPRTSGDTGELFF.

The V and J genes are TRBV18 and TRBJ1-5; a weak D match, TRBD1 (5 bases). The CDR3 runs to 16 residues. V was trimmed by 2 bases and J by 3 bases, leaving 14 bases between them. Per germline, CDR1 KGHSH and CDR2 LQKENI. CDR3: CASSPGTARHNQPQHF. CDR3 coding DNA: TGTGCCAGCTCACCAGGGACGGCTCGTCACAATCAGCCCCAGCATTTT.

The chain combines TRBV3-1 (or the pseudogene TRBV3-2) with TRBJ2-7; 7 bases match TRBD1. Trimming took 3 bases from V and 2 from J; bases not matched to a gene: 4. CDR1 LGHDT and CDR2 YNNKEL come from the germline V gene (reference sequence). The length of the CDR3 is 14 residues. The CDR3 DNA follows: TGTGCCAGCAGCCACTGGGACAGAGCCTACGAGCAGTACTTC. Its translation is CASSHWDRAYEQYF.

The chain carries TRBV6-5 and TRBJ1-1; D ambiguous. Trimming stripped 7 bases from V and 5 bases from J, with 20 bases between. The CDR3 has 15 amino acids. Germline V gene data show CDR1 as MNHEY and CDR2 as SVGAGI. The CDR3 is CASTNIVSRDTEAFF. In nucleotides, the CDR3 is TGTGCCAGCACCAACATTGTATCGAGGGATACTGAAGCTTTCTTT.

This chain connects TRBV13 to TRBJ1-2, with 8 bases matching TRBD1. Germline-derived CDR1 and CDR2 are PRHDT and FYEKMQ (reference sequence). This CDR3 contains 14 residues. Losses at the gene ends were 1 base for V and 4 bases for J; bases not matched to a gene: 2. The CDR3 sequence is CASSLAGGIYGYTF. DNA for the CDR3: TGTGCCAGCAGCTTAGCAGGGGGCATCTATGGCTACACCTTC.

This clone was seen a single time. CDR3 nucleotide sequence: TGTGCCAGCAGACTCAACACTGAAGCTTTCTTT. This codes for CASRLNTEAFF. The chain has TRBV12-3 or TRBV12-4 and TRBJ1-1; no reliable D call. V lost 6 bases and J 2 bases, leaving 4 bases between the germline ends. This CDR3 is 11 amino acids long.

The gene calls are TRBV6-2 or TRBV6-3 and TRBJ2-6; 7 bases are a match to TRBD1. V lost 6 bases to trimming and J lost 3 bases; unmatched junction nucleotides: 14. This CDR3 spans 18 amino acids. Germline values: CDR1 MNHEY, CDR2 SVGEGT. CDR3 sequence reads: CASSLAGTDPFGANVLTF. Written as DNA, the CDR3 is TGTGCCAGCAGCCTCGCAGGGACAGATCCTTTTGGGGCCAACGTCCTGACTTTC.

This chain joins TRBV15 and TRBJ1-1; D remains ambiguous. Per germline, CDR1 LNHNV and CDR2 YYDKDF (reference sequence). V lost 0 bases to trimming and J lost 11 bases, with 10 bases between them. The CDR3 spans 12 residues. The CDR3 region has the DNA TGTGCCACCAGCAGAGATTTCCGTAAGGCTTTCTTT. It is translated as CATSRDFRKAFF.

The rearrangement links TRBV9 to TRBJ1-2; D remains unclear. V was shortened by 4 bases and J by 4 bases, with 14 bases between the two germline ends. There are 14 residues in the CDR3. Germline V lookup: CDR1 SGDLS, CDR2 YYNGEE. CDR3 bases: TGTGCCAGCAGCCCAAACATGCGGACCTATGGCTACACCTTC. Translating it yields CASSPNMRTYGYTF.

Here the CDR3 reads CASSYLVGTEAFF. CDR3 sequence (DNA): TGTGCCAGCAGCTACTTGGTCGGCACTGAAGCTTTCTTT. The chain links TRBV6-4 to TRBJ1-1; D not resolved. Germline V CDR1 and CDR2: MRHNA, SNTAGT. The CDR3 runs 13 residues. Trimming cost V 6 bases and J 4 bases, with 12 bases left between them.

The rearrangement uses TRBV19 and TRBJ1-2, with a tentative D call TRBD1 (5 bases). The CDR3 has 15 residues. V was clipped by 5 bases and J by 3 bases, with 16 bases between them. Per the germline V gene, CDR1 is LNHDA and CDR2 is SQIVND (reference sequence). The CDR3 DNA is TGTGCCAGTAGTCCAATCGGGACCGCGGACTATGGCTACACCTTC. Protein: CASSPIGTADYGYTF. Drawing the rest from reference TRBV19 and TRBJ1-2, the complete variable domain is DGGITQSPKYLFRKEGQNVTLSCEQNLNHDAMYWYRQDPGQGLRLIYYSQIVNDFQKGDIAEGYSVSREKKESFPLTVTSAQKNPTAFYLCASSPIGTADYGYTFGSGTRLTVV.

The V call is TRBV6-2 or TRBV6-3, the J call TRBJ1-5; D is perhaps TRBD1 (6 bases). V was shortened by 0 bases and J by 4 bases, with 16 bases between the two germline ends. This CDR3 is 17 amino acids long. Germline values: CDR1 MNHEY, CDR2 SVGEGT. As DNA, the CDR3 is TGTGCCAGCAGTTACTCTTCGGACAGCGCACCGAATCAGCCCCAGCATTTT. This encodes CASSYSSDSAPNQPQHF.

J is TRBJ2-3 and V is TRBV6-1; 9 bases line up with TRBD2. With V trimmed by 1 base and J by 1 base, 0 bases remained unmatched. The CDR3 sequence is 15 residues long. CDR1 and CDR2 (germline): MNHNS, SASEGT. The CDR3 DNA reads as TGTGCCAGCAGTGAAGAGCGGGGGGGCACAGATACGCAGTATTTT. Amino acid sequence: CASSEERGGTDTQYF.